The present T cell receptor beta chain was sequenced within a study of shared clonotypes between healthy human individuals. Study in general: Each donor contributed plates that comprised three CD4 naive, three CD4 memory, two CD8 naive and one CD8 memory.

Study conclusions and caveats: Across several donors, naive CD4 shared roughly 5%, naive CD8 under 4%, memory CD4 more than 2%, memory CD8 roughly 0.37%.

The repertoire was sequenced with immunoSEQ multiplex PCR; TCRdb's copy has only in-frame clones and lacks some. Here the sample spans approximately 530,000 clones, less than 96% being singletons. CD4+ cells underwent separation, giving CD45RA+ naive and CD45RA-negative memory subsets. In germline, CDR1 is LNHNV, CDR2 YYDKDF (reference sequence). The V end was cut by 0 bases, the J end by 7 bases, with 16 bases between. The CDR3 totals 16 residues. Comment on this clone: Its cognate antigen is unknown.

Sequenced material: naive CD4+ T cells sorted from blood. Stated subset: CD45RA+ positively selected. This chain links TRBV15 with TRBJ2-1, with no clear D. This receptor was obtained from a young woman in good health. The CDR3 coding sequence is TGTGCCACCAGCAGAGATGAAGCGACCCGCCTAAATGAGCAGTTCTTC. Its translation: CATSRDEATRLNEQFF.